This TCR beta chain was identified in a study of blood T cell repertoires in COVID-19. CDR1 is MGHRA, CDR2 YSYEKL, per germline. The CDR3 contains 12 residues. The V and J ends lost 4 bases and 8 bases respectively, with 11 bases between them. Study processing details: It was from reference gene primer amplification that nucleated cell counts were estimated. This table comes from immunoSEQ multiplex PCR, and its TCRdb copy is limited to in-frame clones, with some not included. V and J calls and clone size follow that table, whereas D and trimming were derived from the DNA. Among approximately 100,000 clones, roughly nine tenths were seen once, and the ten largest hold 3.5% to 5.5%.

The receptor's source is a man between 65 and 85 years old with acute or convalescent COVID-19. This rearrangement joins TRBV4-1 to TRBJ1-1; D is ambiguous. Sequenced sample: peripheral blood. The chain's CDR3 is CASSPPGREAFF. The DNA for the CDR3 is TGCGCCAGCAGCCCCCCGGGAAGGGAAGCTTTCTTT.